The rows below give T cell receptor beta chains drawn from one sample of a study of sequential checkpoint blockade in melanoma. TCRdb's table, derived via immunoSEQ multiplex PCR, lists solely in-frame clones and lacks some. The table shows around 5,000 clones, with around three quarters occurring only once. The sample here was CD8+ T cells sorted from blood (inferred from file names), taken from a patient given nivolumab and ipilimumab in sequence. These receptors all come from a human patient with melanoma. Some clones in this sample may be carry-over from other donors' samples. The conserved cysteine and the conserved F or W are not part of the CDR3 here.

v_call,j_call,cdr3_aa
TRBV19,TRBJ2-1,ASSPQAEREQF
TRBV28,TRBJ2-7,ASSLSDREFLYEQY
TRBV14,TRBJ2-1,ASSQVLAGGPNNEQF
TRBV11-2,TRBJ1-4,ASSFAWGATNEKLF
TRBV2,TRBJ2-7,ASGQGYEQY
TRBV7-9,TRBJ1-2,ASSLGSMGYT
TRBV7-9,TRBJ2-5,ASSSGEGEETQY
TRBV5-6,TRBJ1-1,ASSLGDRGYTEAF
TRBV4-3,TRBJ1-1,ASSQDLFGATEAF
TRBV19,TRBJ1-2,ASSQGTAYGYT
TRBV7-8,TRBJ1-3,ASSLRTTGNTIY
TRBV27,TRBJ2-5,ASSWGTGSPGETQY
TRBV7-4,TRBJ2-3,ASSLTGGATDTQY
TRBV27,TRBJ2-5,ASSIFSAGVRETQY
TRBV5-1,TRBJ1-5,ASSLGTGANQPQH
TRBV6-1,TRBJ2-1,ASSGGGQGSDEQF
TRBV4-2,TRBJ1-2,ASSQEAIGYT
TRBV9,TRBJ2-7,ASSAEGGGQGYGEQY
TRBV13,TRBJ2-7,ASSVGTGGGHEQY
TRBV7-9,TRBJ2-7,ASSSKKTVSVAYEQY
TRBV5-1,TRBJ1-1,ASSLPGGTEAF
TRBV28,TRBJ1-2,ASSIQGANYGYT
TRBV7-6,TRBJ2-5,ASSWRDRVQETQY
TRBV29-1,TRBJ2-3,SVEDRWLAGGSSTDTQY
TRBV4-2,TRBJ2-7,ASSQAQGYEQY
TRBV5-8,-,ASSLQLALSYEQY
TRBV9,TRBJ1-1,ASSGGDRARLWDTEAF
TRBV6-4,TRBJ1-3,ARLKGDDRKGGSGNTIY
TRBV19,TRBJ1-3,ASSSYRDRVWSSGNTIY
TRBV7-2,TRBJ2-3,ASSLVAGLNTDTQY
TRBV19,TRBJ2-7,ASSIEGGGPREQY
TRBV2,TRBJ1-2,ASRLGGEANYGYT
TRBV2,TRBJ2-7,ASSEWGDEQY
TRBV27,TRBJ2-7,ASSWGQGAYEQY
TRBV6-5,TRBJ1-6,ASSYSTGGTNSPLH
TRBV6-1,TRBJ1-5,ASSEDGGGIWPQH
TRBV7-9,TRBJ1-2,AGAGADYGYT
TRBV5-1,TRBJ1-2,ASSHRDSGRYGYT
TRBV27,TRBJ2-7,ASSVTGLAGTYEQY
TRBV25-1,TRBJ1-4,ASGQGAREKLF
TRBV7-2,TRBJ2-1,ASSPYTQGANEQF
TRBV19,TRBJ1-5,ASSHPDRRRPQH
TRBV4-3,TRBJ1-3,ACSQRYGGRTGNTLY
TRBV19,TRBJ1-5,ASSILQVSNQPQH
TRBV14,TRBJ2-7,ASSQGSGFAYEQY
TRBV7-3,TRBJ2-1,ASSLRGGSYNEQF
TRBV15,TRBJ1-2,ATSRVPTGVENSAYGYT
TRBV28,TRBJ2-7,ASSLGTNTYEQY
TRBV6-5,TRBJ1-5,ASTPWGLDNQPQH
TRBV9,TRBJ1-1,ASSPQGTEAF
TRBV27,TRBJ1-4,ASRQGISVNEKLF
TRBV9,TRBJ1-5,ASSVVVRVWNQPQH
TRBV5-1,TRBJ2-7,ASSLAGQGSYEQY
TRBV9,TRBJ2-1,ASSVNNEQF